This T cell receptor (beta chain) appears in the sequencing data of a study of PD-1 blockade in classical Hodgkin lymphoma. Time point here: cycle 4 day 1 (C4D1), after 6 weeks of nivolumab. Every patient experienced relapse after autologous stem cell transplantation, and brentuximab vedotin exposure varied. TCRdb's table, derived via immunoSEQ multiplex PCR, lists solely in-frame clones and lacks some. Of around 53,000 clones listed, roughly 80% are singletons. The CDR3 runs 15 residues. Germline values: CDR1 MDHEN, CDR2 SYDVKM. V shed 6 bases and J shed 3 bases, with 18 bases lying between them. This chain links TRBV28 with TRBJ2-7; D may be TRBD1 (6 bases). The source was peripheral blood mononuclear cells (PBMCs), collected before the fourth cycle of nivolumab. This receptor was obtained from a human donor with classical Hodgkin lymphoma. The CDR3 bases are TGTGCCAGCAGAAGAGGGGGATCTTCGGTCTACGAGCAGTACTTC. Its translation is CASRRGGSSVYEQYF.